This entry features one T cell receptor beta chain sequence. Its antigen remains unknown. This specimen belongs to a study of T cells after yellow fever vaccination. In TCRdb, the 5' RACE reads were re-called with MiXCR into one record per CDR3 protein. Among under 500,000 distinct CDR3 sequences listed, around 19% were seen once. Study-level points and caveats: Any FACS-sorted repertoire could hold abundant clonotypes that contaminate it from the bulk population. Clones that expanded after primary vaccination mostly reappeared after the booster (nearly 98% CD4, roughly 87% CD8).

CDR3 length: 19 amino acids. J gave up 1 base and V 1 base, and 12 bases lay outside the gene matches. Per the germline V gene, CDR1 is SGHVS and CDR2 is FNYEAQ. The origin of this receptor is a man between 18 and 35 years old who received the YFV17D yellow fever vaccine. The chain carries TRBV7-6 and TRBJ2-5; 10 positions agree with TRBD2. The sample was PBMCs, taken before the yellow fever booster vaccination. Here the CDR3 DNA reads TGTGCCAGCAGCTTAGAGCCTCCGGGACTAGCGCACAGCCAAGAGACCCAGTACTTC. As protein: CASSLEPPGLAHSQETQYF.